This TCR beta chain originates from a study of blood T cell repertoires in COVID-19. Donors were grouped by their self-reported clinical history. TCRdb keeps only in-frame clones here, not all; method: immunoSEQ multiplex PCR. The sample lists about 400,000 clones; around 90% were seen once. Germline-derived CDR1 and CDR2 are MDHEN and SYDVKM. V was trimmed by 6 bases and J by 2 bases, leaving 22 bases between them. The CDR3 extends over 18 amino acids. The TCR sequence derives from a woman aged 40 to 49 with acute COVID-19. The sequencing sample was made of PBMCs or T cells enriched from blood (not recorded which). The rearrangement uses TRBV28 and TRBJ1-4; D is perhaps TRBD1 (5 bases). In DNA, the CDR3 is TGTGCCAGCAGGAAATCCTCGGGGAGGGGTAATACTAATGAAAAACTGTTTTTT. Its protein is CASRKSSGRGNTNEKLFF.